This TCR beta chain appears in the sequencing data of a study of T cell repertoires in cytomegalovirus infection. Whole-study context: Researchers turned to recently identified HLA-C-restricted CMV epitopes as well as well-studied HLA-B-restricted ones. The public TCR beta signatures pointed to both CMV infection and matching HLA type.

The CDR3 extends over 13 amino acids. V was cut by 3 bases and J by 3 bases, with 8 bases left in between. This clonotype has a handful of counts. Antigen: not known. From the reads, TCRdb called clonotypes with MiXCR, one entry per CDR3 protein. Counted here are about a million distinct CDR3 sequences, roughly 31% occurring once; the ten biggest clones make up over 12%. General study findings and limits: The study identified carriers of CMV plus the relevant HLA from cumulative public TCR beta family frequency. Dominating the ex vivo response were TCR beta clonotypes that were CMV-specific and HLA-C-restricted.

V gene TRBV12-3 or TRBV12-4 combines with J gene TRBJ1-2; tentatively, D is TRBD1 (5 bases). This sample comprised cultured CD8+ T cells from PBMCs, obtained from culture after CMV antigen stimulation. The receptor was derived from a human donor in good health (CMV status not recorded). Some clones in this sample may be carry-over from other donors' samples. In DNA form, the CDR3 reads TGTGCCAGCAGTTTTAGGGGCTACTATGGCTACACCTTC. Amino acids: CASSFRGYYGYTF.